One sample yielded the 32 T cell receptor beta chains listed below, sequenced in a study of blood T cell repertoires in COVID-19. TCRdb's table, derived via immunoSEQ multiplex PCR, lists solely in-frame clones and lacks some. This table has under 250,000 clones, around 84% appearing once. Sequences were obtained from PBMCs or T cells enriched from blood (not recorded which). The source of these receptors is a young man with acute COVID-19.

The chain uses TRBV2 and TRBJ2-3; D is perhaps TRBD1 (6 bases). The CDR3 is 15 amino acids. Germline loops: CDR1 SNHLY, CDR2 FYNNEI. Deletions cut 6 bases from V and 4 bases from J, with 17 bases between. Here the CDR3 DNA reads TGTGCCAGCAGCCTATCAGGGGTTTACGCAGATACGCAGTATTTT. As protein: CASSLSGVYADTQYF.

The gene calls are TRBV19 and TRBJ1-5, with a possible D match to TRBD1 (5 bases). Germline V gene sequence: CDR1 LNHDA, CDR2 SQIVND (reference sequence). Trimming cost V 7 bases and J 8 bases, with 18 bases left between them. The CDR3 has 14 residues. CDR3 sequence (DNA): TGTGCCAGTAAAGGCAGGTCCCCGGGGGAGCCCCAGCATTTT. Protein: CASKGRSPGEPQHF.

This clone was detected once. The CDR3: CASSLDRQRGDQETQYF. In DNA form, the CDR3 reads TGTGCCAGCAGCTTAGATCGTCAGCGGGGGGACCAAGAGACCCAGTACTTC. This rearrangement joins TRBV7-6 to TRBJ2-5; 9 nucleotides agree with TRBD2. The CDR3 loop spans 17 amino acids. Germline V gene sequence: CDR1 SGHVS, CDR2 FNYEAQ. V shed 1 base and J 0 bases; nucleotides not matched to a gene: 6.

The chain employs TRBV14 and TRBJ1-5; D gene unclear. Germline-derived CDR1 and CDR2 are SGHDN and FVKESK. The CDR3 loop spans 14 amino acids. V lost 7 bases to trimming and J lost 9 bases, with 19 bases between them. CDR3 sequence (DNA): TGTGCCAGCACCCCGGAGGTTTTCAGGAGGCCCCAGCATTTT. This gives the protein CASTPEVFRRPQHF.

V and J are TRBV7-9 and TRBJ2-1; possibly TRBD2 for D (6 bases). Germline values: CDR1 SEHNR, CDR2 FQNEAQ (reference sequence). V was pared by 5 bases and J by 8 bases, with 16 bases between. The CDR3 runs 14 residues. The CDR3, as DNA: TGTGCCAGCAGCCCAAAGGGACTCCCCCATGAGCAGTTCTTC. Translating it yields CASSPKGLPHEQFF.

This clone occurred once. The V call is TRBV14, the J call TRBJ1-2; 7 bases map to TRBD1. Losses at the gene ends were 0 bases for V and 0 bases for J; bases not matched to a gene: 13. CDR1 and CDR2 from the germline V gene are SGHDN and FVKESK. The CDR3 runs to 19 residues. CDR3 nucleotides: TGTGCCAGCAGCCAAGATCTCGCGGGGACAGTTGGTCCTAACTATGGCTACACCTTC. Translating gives CASSQDLAGTVGPNYGYTF.

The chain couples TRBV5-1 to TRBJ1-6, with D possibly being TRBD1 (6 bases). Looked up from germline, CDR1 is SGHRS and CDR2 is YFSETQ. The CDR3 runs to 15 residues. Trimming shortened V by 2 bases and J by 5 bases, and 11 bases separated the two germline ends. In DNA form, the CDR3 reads TGCGCCAGCAGCTTCTTACAGGGTAATAATTCACCCCTCCACTTT. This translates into CASSFLQGNNSPLHF.

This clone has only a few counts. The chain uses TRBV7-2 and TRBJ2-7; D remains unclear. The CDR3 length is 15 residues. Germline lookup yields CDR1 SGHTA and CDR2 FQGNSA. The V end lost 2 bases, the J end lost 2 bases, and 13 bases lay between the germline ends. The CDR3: CASSLIVSAAYEQYF. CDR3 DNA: TGTGCCAGCAGCTTAATAGTCAGTGCGGCCTACGAGCAGTACTTC.

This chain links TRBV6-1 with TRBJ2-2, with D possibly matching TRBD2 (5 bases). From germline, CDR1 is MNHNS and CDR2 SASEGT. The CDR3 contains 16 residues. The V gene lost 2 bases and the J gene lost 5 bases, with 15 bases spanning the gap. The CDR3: CASSESLETGTGELFF. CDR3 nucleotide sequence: TGTGCCAGCAGTGAATCACTAGAAACGGGGACCGGGGAGCTGTTTTTT.

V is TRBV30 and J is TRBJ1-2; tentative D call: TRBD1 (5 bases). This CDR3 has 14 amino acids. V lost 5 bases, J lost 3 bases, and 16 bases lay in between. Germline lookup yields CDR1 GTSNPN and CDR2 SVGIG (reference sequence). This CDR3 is CAWGKGGTDYGYTF. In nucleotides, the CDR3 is TGTGCCTGGGGGAAGGGAGGGACCGACTATGGCTACACCTTC.

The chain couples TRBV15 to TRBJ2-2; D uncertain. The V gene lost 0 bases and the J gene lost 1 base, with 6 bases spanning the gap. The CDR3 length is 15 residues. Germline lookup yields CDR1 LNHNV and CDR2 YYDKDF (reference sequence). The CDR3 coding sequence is TGTGCCACCAGCAGAGATAACAGGAACACCGGGGAGCTGTTTTTT. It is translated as CATSRDNRNTGELFF.

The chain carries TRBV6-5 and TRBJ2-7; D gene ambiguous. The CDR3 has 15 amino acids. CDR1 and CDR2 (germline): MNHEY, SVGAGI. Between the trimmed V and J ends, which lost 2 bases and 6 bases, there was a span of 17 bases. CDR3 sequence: CASSYAASILGEQYF. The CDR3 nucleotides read TGTGCCAGCAGTTACGCGGCGTCCATTCTGGGCGAGCAGTACTTC.

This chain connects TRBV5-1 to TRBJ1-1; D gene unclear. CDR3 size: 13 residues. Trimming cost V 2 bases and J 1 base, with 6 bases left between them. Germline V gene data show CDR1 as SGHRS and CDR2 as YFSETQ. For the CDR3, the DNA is TGCGCCAGCAGCTTACATGAGAACACTGAAGCTTTCTTT. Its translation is CASSLHENTEAFF.

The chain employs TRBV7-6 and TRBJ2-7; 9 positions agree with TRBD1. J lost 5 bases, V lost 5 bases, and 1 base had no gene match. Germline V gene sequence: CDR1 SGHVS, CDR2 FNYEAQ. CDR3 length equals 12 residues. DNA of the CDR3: TGTGCCAGCAGCAGACAGGGGGACGAGCAGTACTTC. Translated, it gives CASSRQGDEQYF.

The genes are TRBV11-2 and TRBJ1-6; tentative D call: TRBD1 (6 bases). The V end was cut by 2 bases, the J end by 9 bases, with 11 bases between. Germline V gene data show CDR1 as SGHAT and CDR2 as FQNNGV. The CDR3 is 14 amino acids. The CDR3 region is CASSLLQGASPLHF. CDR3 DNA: TGTGCCAGCAGCTTATTACAGGGTGCTTCACCCCTCCACTTT.

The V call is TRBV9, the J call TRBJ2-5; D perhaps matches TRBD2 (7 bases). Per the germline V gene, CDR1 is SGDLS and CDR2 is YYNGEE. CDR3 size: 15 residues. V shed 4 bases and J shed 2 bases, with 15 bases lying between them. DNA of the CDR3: TGTGCCAGCAGCCCCGCGGCGGGGGCTCAAGAGACCCAGTACTTC. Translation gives CASSPAAGAQETQYF.

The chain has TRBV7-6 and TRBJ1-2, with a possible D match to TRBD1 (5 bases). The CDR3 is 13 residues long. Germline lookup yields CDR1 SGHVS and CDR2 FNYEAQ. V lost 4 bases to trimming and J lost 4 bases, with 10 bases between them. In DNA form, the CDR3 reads TGTGCCAGCAGCTCGGGACTGTTCTATGGCTACACCTTC. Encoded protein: CASSSGLFYGYTF.

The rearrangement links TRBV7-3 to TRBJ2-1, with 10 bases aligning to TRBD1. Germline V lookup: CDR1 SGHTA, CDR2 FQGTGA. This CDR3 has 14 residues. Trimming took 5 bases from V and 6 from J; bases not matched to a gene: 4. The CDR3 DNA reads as TGTGCCAGCAGCCTGGACAGGGGGGTCAATGAGCAGTTCTTC. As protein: CASSLDRGVNEQFF.

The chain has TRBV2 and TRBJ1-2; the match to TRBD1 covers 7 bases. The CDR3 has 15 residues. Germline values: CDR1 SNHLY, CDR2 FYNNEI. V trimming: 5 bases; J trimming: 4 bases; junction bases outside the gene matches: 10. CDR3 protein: CASSQGQSSGYGYTF. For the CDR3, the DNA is TGTGCCAGCAGTCAGGGACAGTCATCGGGCTATGGCTACACCTTC.

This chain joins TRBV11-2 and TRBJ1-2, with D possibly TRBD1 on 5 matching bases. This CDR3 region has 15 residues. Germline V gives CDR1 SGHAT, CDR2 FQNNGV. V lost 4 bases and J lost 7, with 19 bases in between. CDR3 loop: CASSSITGPLFGYTF. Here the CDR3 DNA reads TGTGCCAGCAGCTCTATTACAGGCCCACTATTTGGCTACACCTTC.

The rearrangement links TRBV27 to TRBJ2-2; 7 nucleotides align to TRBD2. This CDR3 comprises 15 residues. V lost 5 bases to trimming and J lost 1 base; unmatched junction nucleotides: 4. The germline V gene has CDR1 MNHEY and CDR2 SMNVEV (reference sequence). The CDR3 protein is CASSDGLVNTGELFF. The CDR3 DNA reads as TGTGCCAGCAGTGACGGACTAGTGAACACCGGGGAGCTGTTTTTT.

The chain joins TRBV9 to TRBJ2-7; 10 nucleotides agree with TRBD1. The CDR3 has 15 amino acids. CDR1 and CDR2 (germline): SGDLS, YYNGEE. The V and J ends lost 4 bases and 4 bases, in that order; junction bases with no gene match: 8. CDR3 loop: CASSPRDRGRYEQYF. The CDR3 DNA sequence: TGTGCCAGCAGCCCTCGGGACAGGGGACGGTACGAGCAGTACTTC.

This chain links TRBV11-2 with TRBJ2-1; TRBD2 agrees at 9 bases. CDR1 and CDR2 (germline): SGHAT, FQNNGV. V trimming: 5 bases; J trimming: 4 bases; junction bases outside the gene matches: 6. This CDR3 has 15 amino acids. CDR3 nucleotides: TGTGCCAGCAGCGCAGCGGGGGGCCTTTACAATGAGCAGTTCTTC. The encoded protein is CASSAAGGLYNEQFF. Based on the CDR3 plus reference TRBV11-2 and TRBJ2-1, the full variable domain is EAGVAQSPRYKIIEKRQSVAFWCNPISGHATLYWYQQILGQGPKLLIQFQNNGVVDDSQLPKDRFSAERLKGVDSTLKIQPAKLEDSAVYLCASSAAGGLYNEQFFGPGTRLTVL.

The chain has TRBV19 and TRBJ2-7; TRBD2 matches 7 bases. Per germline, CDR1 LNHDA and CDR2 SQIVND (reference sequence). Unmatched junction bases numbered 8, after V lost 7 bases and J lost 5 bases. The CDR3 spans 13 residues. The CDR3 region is CASTSWEGDEQYF. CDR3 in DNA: TGTGCCAGTACCTCCTGGGAGGGCGACGAGCAGTACTTC.

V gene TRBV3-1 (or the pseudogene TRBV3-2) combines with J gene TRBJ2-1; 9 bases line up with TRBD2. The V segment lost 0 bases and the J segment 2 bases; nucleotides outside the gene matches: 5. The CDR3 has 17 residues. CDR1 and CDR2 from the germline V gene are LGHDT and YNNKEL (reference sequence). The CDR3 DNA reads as TGTGCCAGCAGCCAAGATCCCGAGCGGGGGGCCTACAATGAGCAGTTCTTC. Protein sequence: CASSQDPERGAYNEQFF.

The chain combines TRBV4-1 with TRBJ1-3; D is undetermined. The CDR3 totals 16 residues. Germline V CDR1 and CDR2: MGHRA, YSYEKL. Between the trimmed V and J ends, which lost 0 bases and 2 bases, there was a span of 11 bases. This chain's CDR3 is CASSQESNSPGNTIYF. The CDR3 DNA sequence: TGCGCCAGCAGCCAAGAAAGTAATAGCCCTGGAAACACCATATATTTT.

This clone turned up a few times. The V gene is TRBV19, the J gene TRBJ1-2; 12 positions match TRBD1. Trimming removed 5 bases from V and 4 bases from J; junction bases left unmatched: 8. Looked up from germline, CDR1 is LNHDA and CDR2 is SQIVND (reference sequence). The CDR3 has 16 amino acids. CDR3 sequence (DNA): TGTGCCAGTAGTCCATCCGGGACAGGGGGCGGCTATGGCTACACCTTC. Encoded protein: CASSPSGTGGGYGYTF.

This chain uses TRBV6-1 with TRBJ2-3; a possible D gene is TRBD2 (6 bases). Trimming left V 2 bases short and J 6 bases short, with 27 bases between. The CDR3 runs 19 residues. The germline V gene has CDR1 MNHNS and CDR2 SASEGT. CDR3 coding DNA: TGTGCCAGCAGTGAATCGCTTTTGTTGGAGGGCGGAGCGATGGATACGCAGTATTTT. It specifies CASSESLLLEGGAMDTQYF.

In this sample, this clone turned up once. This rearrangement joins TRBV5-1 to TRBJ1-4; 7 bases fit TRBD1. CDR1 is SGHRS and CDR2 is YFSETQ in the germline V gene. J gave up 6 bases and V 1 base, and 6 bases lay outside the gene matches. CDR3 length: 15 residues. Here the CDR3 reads CASSLTGEYYEKLFF. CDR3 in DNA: TGCGCCAGCAGCTTGACAGGGGAGTATTATGAAAAACTGTTTTTT. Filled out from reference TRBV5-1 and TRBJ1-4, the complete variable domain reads KAGVTQTPRYLIKTRGQQVTLSCSPISGHRSVSWYQQTPGQGLQFLFEYFSETQRNKGNFPGRFSGRQFSNSRSEMNVSTLELGDSALYLCASSLTGEYYEKLFFGSGTQLSVL.

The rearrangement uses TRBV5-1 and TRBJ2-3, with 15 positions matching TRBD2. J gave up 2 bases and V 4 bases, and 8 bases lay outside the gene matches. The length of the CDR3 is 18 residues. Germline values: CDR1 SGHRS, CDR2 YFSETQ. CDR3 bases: TGCGCCAGCAGCGCCCGGACTAGCGGGGGGGGGCTCACAGATACGCAGTATTTT. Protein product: CASSARTSGGGLTDTQYF.

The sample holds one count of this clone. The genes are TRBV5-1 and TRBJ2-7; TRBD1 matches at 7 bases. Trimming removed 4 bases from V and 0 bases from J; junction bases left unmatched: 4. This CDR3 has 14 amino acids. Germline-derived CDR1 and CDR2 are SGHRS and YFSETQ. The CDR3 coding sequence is TGCGCCAGCAGCCCCTGGGACAGCTCCTACGAGCAGTACTTC. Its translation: CASSPWDSSYEQYF.

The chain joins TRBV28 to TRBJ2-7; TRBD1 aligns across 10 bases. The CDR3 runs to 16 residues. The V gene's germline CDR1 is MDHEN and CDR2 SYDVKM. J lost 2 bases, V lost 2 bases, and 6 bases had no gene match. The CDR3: CASSLTRGTGAYEQYF. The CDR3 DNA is TGTGCCAGCAGTTTAACCCGGGGGACAGGGGCCTACGAGCAGTACTTC. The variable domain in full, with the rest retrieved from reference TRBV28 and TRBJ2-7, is DVKVTQSSRYLVKRTGEKVFLECVQDMDHENMFWYRQDPGLGLRLIYFSYDVKMKEKGDIPEGYSVSREKKERFSLILESASTNQTSMYLCASSLTRGTGAYEQYFGPGTRLTVT.